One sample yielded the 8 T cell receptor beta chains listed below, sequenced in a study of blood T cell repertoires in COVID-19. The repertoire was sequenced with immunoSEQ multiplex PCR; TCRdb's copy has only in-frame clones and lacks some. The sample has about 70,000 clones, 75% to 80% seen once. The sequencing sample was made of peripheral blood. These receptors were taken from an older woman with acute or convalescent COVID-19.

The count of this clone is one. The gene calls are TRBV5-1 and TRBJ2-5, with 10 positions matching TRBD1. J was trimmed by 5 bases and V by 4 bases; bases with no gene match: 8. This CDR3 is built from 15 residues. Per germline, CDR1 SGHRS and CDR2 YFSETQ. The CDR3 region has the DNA TGCGCCAGCAGCCTTCCGGGACAGGGGAGGGAGACCCAGTACTTC. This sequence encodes CASSLPGQGRETQYF.

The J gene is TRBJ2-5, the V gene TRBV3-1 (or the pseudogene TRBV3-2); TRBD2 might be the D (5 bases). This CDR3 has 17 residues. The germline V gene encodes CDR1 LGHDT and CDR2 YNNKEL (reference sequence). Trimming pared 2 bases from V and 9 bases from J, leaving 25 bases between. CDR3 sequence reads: CASSQRWAGPALRSQYF. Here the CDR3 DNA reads TGTGCCAGCAGCCAACGGTGGGCGGGCCCCGCCCTTAGGTCCCAGTACTTC.

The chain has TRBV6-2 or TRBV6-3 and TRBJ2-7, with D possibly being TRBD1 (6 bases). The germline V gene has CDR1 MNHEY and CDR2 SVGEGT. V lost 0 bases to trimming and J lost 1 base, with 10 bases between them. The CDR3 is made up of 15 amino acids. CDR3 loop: CASSYSWGRSYEQYF. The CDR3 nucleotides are TGTGCCAGCAGTTACTCGTGGGGGCGGTCCTACGAGCAGTACTTC.

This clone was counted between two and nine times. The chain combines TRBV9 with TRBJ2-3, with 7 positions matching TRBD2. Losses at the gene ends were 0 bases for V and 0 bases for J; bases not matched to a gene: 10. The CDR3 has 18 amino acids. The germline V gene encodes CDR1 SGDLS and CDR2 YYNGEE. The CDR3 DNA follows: TGTGCCAGCAGCGTAGCGGGATCCGGGACTACCAGCACAGATACGCAGTATTTT. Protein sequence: CASSVAGSGTTSTDTQYF. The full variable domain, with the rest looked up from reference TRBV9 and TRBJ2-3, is DSGVTQTPKHLITATGQRVTLRCSPRSGDLSVYWYQQSLDQGLQFLIQYYNGEERAKGNILERFSAQQFPDLHSELNLSSLELGDSALYFCASSVAGSGTTSTDTQYFGPGTRLTVL.

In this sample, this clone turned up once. CDR3 in DNA: TGTGCCAGCACCGTCCTTAACTATGGCTACACCTTC. As protein: CASTVLNYGYTF. V gene TRBV2 combines with J gene TRBJ1-2, with no clear D. Germline loops: CDR1 SNHLY, CDR2 FYNNEI. V lost 7 bases and J 1 base, leaving 7 bases between the germline ends. The CDR3 extends over 12 amino acids.

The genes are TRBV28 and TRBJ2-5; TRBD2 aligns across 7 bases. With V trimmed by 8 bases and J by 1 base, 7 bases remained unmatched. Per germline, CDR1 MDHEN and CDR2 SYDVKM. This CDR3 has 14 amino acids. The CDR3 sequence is CASSSGVLQETQYF. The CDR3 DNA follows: TGTGCCAGCTCTAGCGGAGTCCTCCAAGAGACCCAGTACTTC.

CDR3 residues: CASSLSTGTGANQPQHF. The DNA for the CDR3 is TGTGCCAGCAGCTTAAGCACCGGGACAGGGGCGAATCAGCCCCAGCATTTT. The chain has TRBV7-9 and TRBJ1-5, with TRBD1 identical over 10 bases. The CDR3 sequence is 17 residues long. Trimming at V came to 2 bases and at J to 4 bases, leaving 8 bases not matched to a gene. Germline V gives CDR1 SEHNR, CDR2 FQNEAQ (reference sequence).

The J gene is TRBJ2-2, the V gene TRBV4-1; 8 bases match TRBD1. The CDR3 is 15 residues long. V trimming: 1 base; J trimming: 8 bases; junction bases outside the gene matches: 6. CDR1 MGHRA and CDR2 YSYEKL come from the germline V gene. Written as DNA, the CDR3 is TGCGCCAGCAGCCAAGGACAGGGGATCTCGGGGGAGCTGTTTTTT. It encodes CASSQGQGISGELFF.